These 16 T cell receptor beta chains share one sample of origin, sequenced in a study of Ad26.COV2.S vaccination and SARS-CoV-2 variants. The table came from immunoSEQ multiplex PCR; TCRdb's copy has only in-frame clones and leaves some out. The sample records approximately 140,000 clones, more than 80% being singletons. This sample comprised peripheral blood, obtained after recovery from COVID-19. The receptors were sampled from a human donor who had recovered from COVID-19.

The chain joins TRBV6-1 to TRBJ2-3, with 8 bases lining up with TRBD2. The CDR3 has 18 amino acids. With 0 bases clipped from V and 5 bases from J, the junction kept 13 bases outside the gene matches. Germline lookup yields CDR1 MNHNS and CDR2 SASEGT. CDR3 nucleotides: TGTGCCAGCAGTGAAGCCGGGGGGGTACGGGAGTGGAAAGATACGCAGTATTTT. It is translated as CASSEAGGVREWKDTQYF.

V usage is TRBV5-1 and J usage is TRBJ1-4, with D possibly being TRBD1 (5 bases). Trimming took off 2 bases at V and 2 bases at J, with 7 bases between the two ends. The CDR3 covers 14 residues. Germline V CDR1 and CDR2: SGHRS, YFSETQ. The CDR3 region has the DNA TGCGCCAGCAGCTTCACAGGTACTAATGAAAAACTGTTTTTT. Translation gives CASSFTGTNEKLFF.

The chain employs TRBV6-6 and TRBJ2-2; no firm D call. The ends were cut back, 2 bases at V and 3 bases at J, with 7 bases in the middle. Germline values: CDR1 MNHNY, CDR2 SVGAGI (reference sequence). CDR3 length: 14 amino acids. The CDR3 protein is CASSYADYTGELFF. The CDR3 region has the DNA TGTGCCAGCAGTTACGCTGACTACACCGGGGAGCTGTTTTTT.

The chain joins TRBV6-2 or TRBV6-3 to TRBJ2-1; 10 bases agree with TRBD2. Germline V gives CDR1 MNHEY, CDR2 SVGEGT. Trimming at V came to 0 bases and at J to 8 bases, leaving 4 bases not matched to a gene. This CDR3 spans 15 amino acids. For the CDR3, the DNA is TGTGCCAGCAGTTACTCTAGCGGGGGGCCCGATGAGCAGTTCTTC. It yields the protein CASSYSSGGPDEQFF.

V and J are TRBV11-2 and TRBJ2-3, with 8 bases lining up with TRBD2. Trimming cost V 1 base and J 1 base; bases outside gene matches: 1. CDR1 and CDR2 (germline): SGHAT, FQNNGV. The CDR3 covers 15 residues. The CDR3 DNA reads TGTGCCAGCAGCTTAGTACTAGCGGGCACAGATACGCAGTATTTT. It yields the protein CASSLVLAGTDTQYF.

This clone was found a few times. The rearrangement uses TRBV2 and TRBJ1-6; D may be TRBD1 (6 bases). This CDR3 comprises 14 residues. V lost 8 bases, J lost 9 bases, and 17 bases lay in between. Germline-derived CDR1 and CDR2 are SNHLY and FYNNEI. CDR3 DNA sequence: TGTGCCAGCGGAGACAGGACGTCCGGTTCACCCCTCCACTTT. Amino acid sequence: CASGDRTSGSPLHF.

The chain is built from TRBV7-9 and TRBJ2-7; 8 nucleotides line up with TRBD1. The CDR3 covers 16 residues. The V segment lost 5 bases and the J segment 1 base; nucleotides outside the gene matches: 10. CDR1 is SEHNR and CDR2 is FQNEAQ in the germline V gene (reference sequence). The CDR3 DNA reads TGTGCCAGCAGCCCATCATCCGGGACAGGATCCTACGAGCAGTACTTC. It is translated as CASSPSSGTGSYEQYF.

The V call is TRBV2, the J call TRBJ2-7; the D is unclear. CDR1 is SNHLY and CDR2 is FYNNEI in the germline V gene. V was shortened by 5 bases and J by 3 bases, with 11 bases between the two germline ends. The CDR3 loop spans 13 amino acids. DNA of the CDR3: TGTGCCAGCAGTACTTCACGGTTCTACGAGCAGTACTTC. This sequence encodes CASSTSRFYEQYF.

The chain uses TRBV2 and TRBJ2-3; D possibly corresponds to TRBD1 (5 bases). The CDR3 runs 15 residues. CDR1 and CDR2 (germline): SNHLY, FYNNEI. V was pared by 3 bases and J by 1 base, with 11 bases between. DNA for the CDR3: TGTGCCAGCAGTGACGGGCAGGGTGGCACAGATACGCAGTATTTT. It encodes CASSDGQGGTDTQYF.

The rearrangement uses TRBV4-3 and TRBJ1-4, with D tentatively TRBD1 (5 bases). Trimming took off 6 bases at V and 11 bases at J, with 19 bases between the two ends. Germline lookup yields CDR1 LGHNA and CDR2 YSLEER. This CDR3 region has 14 residues. The CDR3 spells CASSRFRTRFKLFF. CDR3 in DNA: TGCGCCAGCAGTAGATTCCGGACAAGGTTTAAACTGTTTTTT.

The chain carries TRBV28 and TRBJ1-2; D is unclear. This CDR3 is 13 amino acids long. CDR1 MDHEN and CDR2 SYDVKM come from the germline V gene. The V and J ends lost 3 bases and 8 bases respectively, with 13 bases between them. The CDR3 here is CASSLPGFGGYTF. In nucleotides, the CDR3 is TGTGCCAGCAGTTTGCCGGGATTCGGCGGCTACACCTTC.

The chain links TRBV19 to TRBJ1-2; D might be TRBD1 (6 bases). The CDR3 runs to 14 residues. The ends were cut back, 6 bases at V and 8 bases at J, with 19 bases in the middle. Germline CDR1 is LNHDA and CDR2 is SQIVND (reference sequence). The CDR3 loop reads CASRRDGGRSGYTF. The CDR3 region has the DNA TGTGCCAGTAGGAGGGACGGGGGGCGAAGCGGCTACACCTTC.

V usage is TRBV9 and J usage is TRBJ1-1, with 7 bases matching TRBD1. The ends lost 3 bases at V and 4 bases at J; junction bases unmatched: 6. Germline V lookup: CDR1 SGDLS, CDR2 YYNGEE. The CDR3 extends over 14 amino acids. The chain's CDR3 is CASSAGQPSTEAFF. CDR3 in DNA: TGTGCCAGCAGCGCGGGACAGCCGTCCACTGAAGCTTTCTTT.

The J gene is TRBJ2-5, the V gene TRBV27; D might be TRBD1 (5 bases). V was shortened by 9 bases and J by 5 bases, with 13 bases between the two germline ends. Germline lookup yields CDR1 MNHEY and CDR2 SMNVEV (reference sequence). The CDR3 loop spans 12 amino acids. In DNA, the CDR3 is TGTGCCAGGGAAAGGGGCCGGGAGACCCAGTACTTC. As protein: CARERGRETQYF.

The V gene is TRBV4-3, the J gene TRBJ1-3, with 7 nucleotides matching TRBD1. V lost 1 base and J lost 4; bases outside the gene matches: 16. CDR3 length equals 19 residues. The germline V gene has CDR1 LGHNA and CDR2 YSLEER. CDR3 sequence (DNA): TGCGCCAGCAGCCAAGCCATCGCAGCCAACAGGGGATCGGGAAACACCATATATTTT. This codes for CASSQAIAANRGSGNTIYF.

The rearrangement uses TRBV9 and TRBJ2-3; 7 bases line up with TRBD1. Per the germline V gene, CDR1 is SGDLS and CDR2 is YYNGEE. J lost 10 bases, V lost 7 bases, and 15 bases had no gene match. The CDR3 runs to 14 residues. In DNA form, the CDR3 reads TGTGCCAGCGAGAGGGGGCCGAACTTTGGGTCGCAGTATTTT. Residues: CASERGPNFGSQYF.